This entry describes one T cell receptor (beta chain). Its specificity is not known. This sample stems from a study of shared clonotypes between healthy human individuals. Study-wide context: Donors had three CD4 naive, three CD4 memory, two CD8 naive and one CD8 memory plate apiece. The study, taken as a whole, reports: Larger estimated richness was generally recorded for naive subsets relative to memory subsets.

Original processing notes: There were no quality scores in the junction-only immunoSEQ sequences, so filtering differed. The table came from immunoSEQ multiplex PCR; TCRdb's copy has only in-frame clones and leaves some out. D and trimming were read from the DNA, whereas the V and J calls and clone size are those reported in that table. In the table there are 2 million to 3 million clones, over 85% of which are singletons. The CDR3 sequence is 15 residues long. V was shortened by 4 bases and J by 4 bases, with 13 bases between the two germline ends. Per the germline V gene, CDR1 is MDHEN and CDR2 is SYDVKM.

V is TRBV28 and J is TRBJ1-4; perhaps TRBD1 as D (6 bases). The receptor comes from a man between 18 and 35 years old in good health. Some clones in this sample may be carry-over from other donors' samples. Source material: naive CD4+ T cells from PBMCs. As to subset: CD45RA+ positively selected. CDR3 nucleotides: TGTGCCAGCAGTTCCGGCGACAGGTTTAATGAAAAACTGTTTTTT. This codes for CASSSGDRFNEKLFF.